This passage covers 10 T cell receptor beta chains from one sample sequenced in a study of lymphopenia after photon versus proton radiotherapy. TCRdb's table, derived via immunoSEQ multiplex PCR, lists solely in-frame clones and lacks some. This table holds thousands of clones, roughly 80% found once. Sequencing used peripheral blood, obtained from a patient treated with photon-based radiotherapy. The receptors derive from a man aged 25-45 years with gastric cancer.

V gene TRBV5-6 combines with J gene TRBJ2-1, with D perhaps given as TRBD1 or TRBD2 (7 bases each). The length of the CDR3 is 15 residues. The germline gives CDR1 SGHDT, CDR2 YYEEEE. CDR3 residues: CVTRGEGLAANEQFF. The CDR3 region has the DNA TGTGTCACCAGGGGGGAGGGACTCGCCGCTAATGAGCAGTTCTTC.

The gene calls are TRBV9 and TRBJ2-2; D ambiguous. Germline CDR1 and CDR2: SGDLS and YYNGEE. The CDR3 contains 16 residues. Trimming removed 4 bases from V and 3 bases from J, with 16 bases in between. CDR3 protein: CASSYAYGRDTGELFF. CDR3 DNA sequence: TGTGCCAGCAGCTACGCTTACGGCCGGGACACCGGGGAGCTGTTTTTT.

DNA for the CDR3: TGTGCCAGCAGCACTTTGGGGGCGGTGGATACGCAGTATTTT. Residues: CASSTLGAVDTQYF. The rearrangement joins TRBV11-3 to TRBJ2-3; D is perhaps TRBD1 (6 bases). V was trimmed by 5 bases and J by 6 bases, leaving 15 bases between them. Germline CDR1 reads SGHNT; CDR2 reads YENEEA. The CDR3 extends over 14 amino acids.

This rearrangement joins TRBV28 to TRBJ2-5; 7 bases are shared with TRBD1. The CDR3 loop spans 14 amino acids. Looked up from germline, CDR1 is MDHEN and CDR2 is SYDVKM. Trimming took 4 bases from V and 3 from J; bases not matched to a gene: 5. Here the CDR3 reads CASSSGTVKETQYF. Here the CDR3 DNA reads TGTGCCAGCAGTTCCGGGACAGTAAAAGAGACCCAGTACTTC.

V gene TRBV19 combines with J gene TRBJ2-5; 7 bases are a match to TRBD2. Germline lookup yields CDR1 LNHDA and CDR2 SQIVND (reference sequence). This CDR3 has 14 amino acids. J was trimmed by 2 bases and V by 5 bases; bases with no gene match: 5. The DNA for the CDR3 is TGTGCCAGTAGTTCCTGGACTAGTCAAGAGACCCAGTACTTC. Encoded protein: CASSSWTSQETQYF.

CDR3 sequence (DNA): TGTGCCAGCAGCAAGGGACAGGGGGATAATTCACCCCTCCACTTT. Protein: CASSKGQGDNSPLHF. The V and J genes are TRBV7-9 and TRBJ1-6; 11 nucleotides align to TRBD1. The germline V gene has CDR1 SEHNR and CDR2 FQNEAQ (reference sequence). The CDR3 has 15 residues. J was trimmed by 5 bases and V by 5 bases; bases with no gene match: 2.

CDR3 loop: CASSVGTAFEKLFF. CDR3 DNA sequence: TGTGCCAGCAGCGTGGGGACAGCCTTTGAAAAACTGTTTTTT. The genes are TRBV6-5 and TRBJ1-4; TRBD1 matches 7 bases. Trimming took 6 bases from V and 7 from J; bases not matched to a gene: 8. The length of the CDR3 is 14 residues. Germline V gives CDR1 MNHEY, CDR2 SVGAGI.

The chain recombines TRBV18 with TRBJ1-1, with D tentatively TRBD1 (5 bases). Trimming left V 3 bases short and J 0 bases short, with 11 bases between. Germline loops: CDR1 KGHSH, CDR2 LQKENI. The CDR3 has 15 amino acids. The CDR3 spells CASSPGQGMNTEAFF. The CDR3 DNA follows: TGTGCCAGCTCACCGGGGCAGGGCATGAACACTGAAGCTTTCTTT. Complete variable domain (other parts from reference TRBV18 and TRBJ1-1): NAGVMQNPRHLVRRRGQEARLRCSPMKGHSHVYWYRQLPEEGLKFMVYLQKENIIDESGMPKERFSAEFPKEGPSILRIQQVVRGDSAAYFCASSPGQGMNTEAFFGQGTRLTVV.

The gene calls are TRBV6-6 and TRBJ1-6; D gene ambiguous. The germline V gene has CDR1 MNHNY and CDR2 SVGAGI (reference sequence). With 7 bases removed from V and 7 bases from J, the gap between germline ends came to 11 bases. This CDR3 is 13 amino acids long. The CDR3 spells CASTISLNSPLHF. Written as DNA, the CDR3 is TGTGCCAGCACCATTTCCCTCAATTCACCCCTCCACTTT.

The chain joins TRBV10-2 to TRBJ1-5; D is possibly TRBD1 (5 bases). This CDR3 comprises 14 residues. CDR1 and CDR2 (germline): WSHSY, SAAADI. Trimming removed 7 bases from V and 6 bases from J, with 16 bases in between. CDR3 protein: CASKKGGAGQPQHF. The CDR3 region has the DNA TGCGCCAGCAAGAAAGGAGGGGCAGGTCAGCCCCAGCATTTT.